One sample yielded the 9 T cell receptor beta chains listed below, sequenced in a study of blood T cell repertoires in COVID-19. Method: immunoSEQ multiplex PCR; TCRdb's copy keeps in-frame clones and lacks some. The sample shows 60,000 or so clones, roughly 80% of them seen only once. Material: peripheral blood. The receptors shown here come from a woman aged 80 or over with acute or convalescent COVID-19.

The chain uses TRBV12-3 or TRBV12-4 and TRBJ1-6; D unclear. This CDR3 comprises 12 residues. V was pared by 5 bases and J by 14 bases, with 13 bases between. CDR3 sequence: CASSPPGRALHF. The DNA of the CDR3 is TGTGCCAGCAGTCCCCCGGGGAGAGCCCTCCACTTT.

This clone was recorded only once. The V call is TRBV6-5, the J call TRBJ2-7; 13 nucleotides match TRBD2. This CDR3 is built from 15 residues. The ends lost 5 bases at V and 0 bases at J; junction bases unmatched: 1. The germline CDR1 and CDR2 sequences are MNHEY and SVGAGI. CDR3 region: CASSRLAGGSYEQYF. CDR3 DNA: TGTGCCAGCAGTCGACTAGCGGGGGGCTCCTACGAGCAGTACTTC.

The chain carries TRBV5-4 and TRBJ2-1; 10 bases map to TRBD2. V lost 0 bases, J lost 7 bases, and 10 bases stayed unmatched. CDR3 size: 17 residues. Germline loops: CDR1 SGHNT, CDR2 YYREEE (reference sequence). In nucleotides, the CDR3 is TGTGCCAGCAGCTTGGTACTCCTAGCGGGGGCGGGGAATGAGCAGTTCTTC. Its translation is CASSLVLLAGAGNEQFF.

V and J are TRBV5-1 and TRBJ1-1; 8 nucleotides agree with TRBD1. V shed 4 bases, J shed 7 bases, and the junction held 9 bases outside the gene matches. Germline CDR1 reads SGHRS; CDR2 reads YFSETQ. This CDR3 has 14 amino acids. As DNA, the CDR3 is TGCGCCAGCAGCACACCGGGACAGGACCATGAAGCTTTCTTT. Translated: CASSTPGQDHEAFF. Full variable domain (outside the CDR3, taken from reference TRBV5-1 and TRBJ1-1): KAGVTQTPRYLIKTRGQQVTLSCSPISGHRSVSWYQQTPGQGLQFLFEYFSETQRNKGNFPGRFSGRQFSNSRSEMNVSTLELGDSALYLCASSTPGQDHEAFFGQGTRLTVV.

The J gene is TRBJ2-2, the V gene TRBV10-3, with 7 bases identical to TRBD1. This CDR3 comprises 15 residues. Germline loops: CDR1 ENHRY, CDR2 SYGVKD. V lost 8 bases to trimming and J lost 6 bases; unmatched junction nucleotides: 12. CDR3: CAIREQGSSSGELFF. The CDR3 nucleotides are TGTGCCATCCGGGAACAGGGGAGTAGTTCCGGGGAGCTGTTTTTT.

The chain couples TRBV5-8 to TRBJ1-2; D is unclear. This CDR3 is 14 amino acids long. Trimming pared 2 bases from V and 2 bases from J, leaving 10 bases between. The germline CDR1 and CDR2 sequences are SGHTS and YDEGEE. The CDR3 DNA sequence: TGTGCCAGCAGCTTCCGGGAGGCAAACTATGGCTACACCTTC. Translated, it gives CASSFREANYGYTF. Full variable domain (missing parts from reference TRBV5-8 and TRBJ1-2): EAGVTQSPTHLIKTRGQQATLRCSPISGHTSVYWYQQALGLGLQFLLWYDEGEERNRGNFPPRFSGRQFPNYSSELNVNALELEDSALYLCASSFREANYGYTFGSGTRLTVV.

This chain links TRBV2 with TRBJ1-2; maybe TRBD1 (6 bases). V was pared by 9 bases and J by 10 bases, with 24 bases between. The CDR3 length is 14 residues. CDR1 and CDR2 (germline): SNHLY, FYNNEI. The DNA of the CDR3 is TGTGCCAGTGTTCGGGGGGGCGAAGGGAGAGCCTACACCTTC. Protein product: CASVRGGEGRAYTF. The full variable domain, rest sourced from reference TRBV2 and TRBJ1-2, is EPEVTQTPSHQVTQMGQEVILRCVPISNHLYFYWYRQILGQKVEFLVSFYNNEISEKSEIFDDQFSVERPDGSNFTLKIRSTKLEDSAMYFCASVRGGEGRAYTFGSGTRLTVV.

V usage is TRBV6-1 and J usage is TRBJ1-6, with unresolved D. The germline V and J ends were trimmed by 3 bases and 2 bases, with 14 bases remaining between them. The CDR3 runs 17 residues. Germline V CDR1 and CDR2: MNHNS, SASEGT. CDR3 loop: CASSDIFRGAYNSPLHF. In nucleotides, the CDR3 is TGTGCCAGCAGTGATATATTCAGAGGAGCCTATAATTCACCCCTCCACTTT.

J is TRBJ2-3 and V is TRBV5-1; a possible D gene is TRBD1 (7 bases). Trimming left V 0 bases short and J 3 bases short, with 17 bases between. This CDR3 has 17 residues. In germline, CDR1 is SGHRS, CDR2 YFSETQ. The CDR3 region is CASSLVLQGGPTDTQYF. In DNA, the CDR3 is TGCGCCAGCAGCTTGGTTCTCCAGGGGGGCCCAACAGATACGCAGTATTTT.